This T cell receptor beta chain came from a study of HIV-infected children after antiretroviral therapy interruption. Turning to the study itself: Most children had recorded EBV and CMV exposure.

This clonotype showed up many times. This sample's treatment: PENTA 11 planned treatment interruption arm or continuous ART arm. Unique molecular identifiers were included in an RNA-based 3' RACE TCR library. TCRdb recomputed calls from the 3' RACE reads with MiXCR, one row per CDR3 protein. The data contain approximately 95,000 distinct CDR3 sequences, approximately 6.9% of them singletons. V was cut by 6 bases and J by 3 bases, with 17 bases left in between. Per germline, CDR1 SQVTM and CDR2 ANQGSEA. This CDR3 region has 14 residues. The chain is built from TRBV29-1 and TRBJ1-1, with D tentatively TRBD1 (6 bases). The sequencing used CD45RA+ CD4+ T cells from PBMCs, pooled from several time points, collected from a donor given antiretroviral therapy, either interrupted or continuous. This sample's subset: naive CD4+ CD45RA+ CD45RO- T cells. This TCR came from a pool of human donors with HIV. CDR3 DNA: TGCAGCGTGGGCGGCAGGGGATTAGACACTGAAGCTTTCTTT. Translation gives CSVGGRGLDTEAFF. Drawing the rest from reference TRBV29-1 and TRBJ1-1, the complete variable domain is SAVISQKPSRDICQRGTSLTIQCQVDSQVTMMFWYRQQPGQSLTLIATANQGSEATYESGFVIDKFPISRPNLTFSTLTVSNMSPEDSSIYLCSVGGRGLDTEAFFGQGTRLTVV.